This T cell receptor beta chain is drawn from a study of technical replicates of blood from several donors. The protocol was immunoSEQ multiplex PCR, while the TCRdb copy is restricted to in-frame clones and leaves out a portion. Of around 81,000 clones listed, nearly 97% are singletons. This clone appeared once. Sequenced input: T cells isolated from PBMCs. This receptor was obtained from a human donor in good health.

For the CDR3, the DNA is TGCGCCAGCAGCCTCGGACAGCCGAATGAAAAACTGTTTTTT. Its translation is CASSLGQPNEKLFF. The gene calls are TRBV5-1 and TRBJ1-4; D possibly corresponds to TRBD1 (6 bases). Germline V CDR1 and CDR2: SGHRS, YFSETQ. Trimming took 4 bases from V and 5 from J, leaving 12 bases between them. This CDR3 comprises 14 residues.